The 5 T cell receptor beta chains given below trace back to one sample, sequenced in a study of graft-versus-host responses after intestinal transplantation. Profiling relied on immunoSEQ multiplex PCR, and the TCRdb table lists in-frame clones only, not all of them. The sample lists about 39,000 clones, about 96% occurring once. These TCRs are of unknown antigen specificity. Source: unstimulated CD8+ T cells sorted from spleen or lymph node cells, taken before transplant. The receptors come from a human donor who was the organ donor for an intestinal transplant.

This clone has a handful of counts. This rearrangement joins TRBV10-3 to TRBJ1-2, with D uncertain. The V end was cut by 3 bases, the J end by 3 bases, with 2 bases between. The CDR3 runs to 11 residues. Germline V gives CDR1 ENHRY, CDR2 SYGVKD. The CDR3 sequence is CAISEDYGYTF. In DNA form, the CDR3 reads TGTGCCATCAGTGAAGACTATGGCTACACCTTC.

CDR3 bases: TGTGCCAGCAGCGGACTAGCGGGGTACAATGAGCAGTTCTTC. The encoded protein is CASSGLAGYNEQFF. The genes are TRBV27 and TRBJ2-1, with TRBD2 identical over 12 bases. The germline gives CDR1 MNHEY, CDR2 SMNVEV (reference sequence). The CDR3 is 14 amino acids. V was clipped by 6 bases and J by 4 bases; unmatched bases: 1.

CDR3 DNA sequence: TGTGCCAGCAGCGCCAGCTACGGGTTAGCGGGGGATATCTACAATGAGCAGTTCTTC. This gives the protein CASSASYGLAGDIYNEQFF. V usage is TRBV9 and J usage is TRBJ2-1, with 9 nucleotides matching TRBD2. The CDR3 has 19 residues. Looked up from germline, CDR1 is SGDLS and CDR2 is YYNGEE. The V and J ends lost 3 bases and 3 bases, in that order; junction bases with no gene match: 16.

The J gene is TRBJ2-7, the V gene TRBV10-3, with 10 nucleotides matching TRBD1. The CDR3 is 14 residues long. V was clipped by 4 bases and J by 4 bases; unmatched bases: 4. Germline CDR1 reads ENHRY; CDR2 reads SYGVKD. Here the CDR3 reads CAISGGDRGYEQYF. In nucleotides, the CDR3 is TGTGCCATCAGTGGCGGGGACAGGGGTTACGAGCAGTACTTC.

J is TRBJ2-7 and V is TRBV27; D possibly corresponds to TRBD2 (5 bases). Germline V gives CDR1 MNHEY, CDR2 SMNVEV (reference sequence). Trimming took 4 bases from V and 2 from J, leaving 18 bases between them. CDR3 length: 16 residues. This CDR3 reads CASSSRPGYLTYEQYF. Written as DNA, the CDR3 is TGTGCCAGCAGTTCCCGCCCGGGGTACCTGACCTACGAGCAGTACTTC.